The rows below give T cell receptor beta chains drawn from one sample of a study of T cell therapy after organ transplantation. These TCRs are of unknown antigen specificity. Produced via immunoSEQ multiplex PCR; TCRdb's table is partial and in-frame only. The sample carries fewer than 25,000 clones, 65% to 85% recorded once. The sequencing here drew on CD8+ T cells from blood, taken after autologous CMV-specific T cell therapy. The receptors come from a human patient who had received a solid organ transplant and had CMV disease. The graft donor may have contributed some T cells. The CDR3 runs from the conserved cysteine through the conserved F or W.

TRBV9	CASGQGARNTEAFF
TRBV5-6	CASSHDLGGEAFF
TRBV19	CASSMGGPYNEQFF
TRBV28	CASSYSSGAEYGYTF
TRBV6-5	CASSYQGISTDTQYF
TRBV7-9	CASSPGGEEKLFF
TRBV10-3	CAISEARNGIQETQYF
TRBV6-6	CASSSHHPSTDTQYF
TRBV27	CASRPRGAGGGPGELFF
TRBV10-3	CAILMSSYNEQFF
TRBV19	CASSRGLAGPYEQYF
TRBV19	CASRRDTYTEAFF
TRBV10-3	CAIRGTDYNEQFF
TRBV19	CASSIVGANTEAFF
TRBV25-1	CASSEISPGLAGGLKFF
TRBV30	CAWSGWPGAVPDTQYF
TRBV25-1	CASSEFLGQGTYNEQFF
TRBV12-5	CASGLRGLGGYTF
TRBV10-3	CAISELTPSYEQYF
TRBV19	CASSAGPISYEQYF
TRBV13	CASSLSSYEQYF
TRBV15	CATSRDSDSGGSQETQYF
TRBV11-2	CASLGPGNTIYF
TRBV16	CASSQSGVQNTEAFF
TRBV19	CASSISRGGYTF
TRBV6-5	CASSHGVPGWVF
TRBV7-8	CASSFPRPGRGDTQYF
TRBV14	CASSPRGSGELFF
TRBV27	CASSLSLSETQYF
TRBV21-1	CASSTGGRAGKETQYF
TRBV18	CASSLTERGAYYEQYF
TRBV7-9	CASSFGATYEQYF
TRBV6-5	CASSYSSVNEKLFF
TRBV27	CASRIRWGAGETQYF
TRBV6-5	CASSQGQGYTGELFF
TRBV7-2	CASSPSLTGELFF
TRBV28	CASSRQINSPLHF
TRBV5-6	CASSSGASGNEQYF
TRBV7-2	CASSSGLAGASMFF
TRBV6-5	CASSYAQGLDTEAFF
TRBV5-4	CASSLAGQFTDTQYF
TRBV6-5	CASSYAGDTQYF
TRBV27	CASSTRQGPQHF
TRBV4-3	CASSQSLGGQPYNEQFF
TRBV11-2	CASSLLVYEQYF
TRBV27	CASSLDPRRISYEQYF
TRBV4-2	CASSQDEGLGAGELFF
TRBV6-5	CASSPGPDAQYF
TRBV21-1	CAPGGQVIGGVSNQPQHF
TRBV7-9	CASSSGQGRASPLHF
TRBV20-1	CSALNYGYTF